The clone carrying this TCR beta chain was observed a single time. These data are taken from a study of blood T cell repertoires in COVID-19. Study summary: Samples representing acute and convalescent COVID-19 were sourced from the United States, Italy and Spain. In each case, the material was cDNA or gDNA derived from T cells, B-cell-depleted T cells, or PBMCs.

Authors' analysis steps: Amplification with reference gene primers provided the estimates of nucleated cell counts. Libraries were prepared by immunoSEQ multiplex PCR; TCRdb keeps only in-frame clonotypes and omits some of them. V, J and clone size are those of that table, while D and trimming were read from the DNA. The table includes fewer than 350,000 clones, roughly 85% detected once. Participant-given clinical history determined each cohort assignment. V lost 2 bases and J 0 bases, leaving 8 bases between the germline ends. This CDR3 contains 16 residues. CDR1 and CDR2 (germline): MNHEY, SVGAGI. The clonotype was recovered from a woman aged 50 to 65 who had recovered from COVID-19. The sequenced material came from PBMCs or T cells enriched from blood (not recorded which). The genes are TRBV6-5 and TRBJ2-6; unclear D gene. The CDR3 loop reads CASSYRVTSGANVLTF. The CDR3 DNA reads as TGTGCCAGCAGTTACCGGGTAACCTCTGGGGCCAACGTCCTGACTTTC.